What follows describes a single T cell receptor (beta chain). What it recognizes is unknown. This sample was taken from a study of cytomegalovirus exposure and HLA in healthy donors. The V gene end was trimmed by 0 bases and the J gene end by 6 bases; junction bases not matched to a gene: 5. The CDR3 spans 16 residues. Germline CDR1 LGHNA, CDR2 YNFKEQ. Study results and limitations: Equally common other TCR beta chains were less clonally expanded than HLA-associated ones, a later analysis found. It was reported that the classifier diagnosed cytomegalovirus status with high specificity and sensitivity in both the original and validation cohorts.

Amplification used 60 Vbeta primers and 13 Jbeta primers. The data were produced by immunoSEQ multiplex PCR, yet TCRdb's version contains in-frame clones alone and is incomplete. The sample includes under 150,000 clones, 65% of them seen just once. What was sequenced was PBMCs. This sequence was found in a woman aged 40 to 50 in good health and CMV-seropositive. The chain uses TRBV4-2 and TRBJ2-1, with 10 bases matching TRBD2. The chain's CDR3 is CASSQDRASGSNEQFF. DNA of the CDR3: TGTGCCAGCAGCCAAGATAGGGCTAGCGGGAGCAATGAGCAGTTCTTC.